This T cell receptor beta chain was sequenced during a study of CD8+CD57+ T cells in acquired aplastic anemia. Study in general: The sorted CD4+ and CD8+ cells yielded an average around 3.2 ug of DNA.

The TCR beta profiling, which covered VDJ combination and CDR3 sequence, was carried out using genomic DNA as the template. TCRdb reanalysed the reads using MiXCR and keeps one entry per CDR3 protein. The sample consists of about 180,000 distinct CDR3 sequences, around 63% of them appearing once. Individuals selected for sequencing had exhibited CD8+CD57+ cell expansion on flow cytometry. The patients, all of them, had severe acquired aplastic anemia. V gave up 6 bases and J gave up 4 bases, with 22 bases separating them. This CDR3 is 16 amino acids long. Germline V gene lookup returns CDR1 SNHLY and CDR2 FYNNEI. Only a few counts were recorded for this clonotype.

This clonotype was obtained from a human donor with aplastic anemia. Sequencing input: sorted CD4+, CD8+, or CD8+CD57+ T cells (not recorded which) from PBMCs. The J gene is TRBJ2-7, the V gene TRBV2; no clear D gene. The CDR3 reads CASSQEWVGPVYEQYF. The CDR3 region has the DNA TGTGCCAGCAGCCAAGAGTGGGTAGGCCCCGTGTACGAGCAGTACTTC.